This paragraph covers one T cell receptor (beta chain) sequence. The antigen remains undetermined. The data were obtained in a study of OX40 agonist ivuxolimab in advanced cancers. For the study at large: Given to patients was ivuxolimab, an agonistic anti-OX40 (CD134) antibody.

TCRdb's copy holds only in-frame clones and misses some; the assay was immunoSEQ multiplex PCR. Among approximately 35,000 clones listed, roughly 71% were seen once. Whole-study results and caveats: Expanded clones were, on average, more numerous in CD8+ T cells than in CD4+.

The clonotype comes from an adult with an advanced solid tumor such as melanoma, head and neck, liver or kidney cancer. This material consisted of CD4+ or CD8+ T cells sorted from blood, taken in a trial of the OX40 agonist ivuxolimab.

CDR3 sequence: CASSEGTNYGYTF. CDR3 DNA: TGTGCCAGCAGCGAAGGGACGAACTATGGCTACACCTTC. V is TRBV9 and J is TRBJ1-2, with D perhaps matching TRBD1 (5 bases). CDR3 length: 13 amino acids. V was pared by 3 bases and J by 2 bases, with 8 bases between. Germline CDR1 and CDR2: SGDLS and YYNGEE.